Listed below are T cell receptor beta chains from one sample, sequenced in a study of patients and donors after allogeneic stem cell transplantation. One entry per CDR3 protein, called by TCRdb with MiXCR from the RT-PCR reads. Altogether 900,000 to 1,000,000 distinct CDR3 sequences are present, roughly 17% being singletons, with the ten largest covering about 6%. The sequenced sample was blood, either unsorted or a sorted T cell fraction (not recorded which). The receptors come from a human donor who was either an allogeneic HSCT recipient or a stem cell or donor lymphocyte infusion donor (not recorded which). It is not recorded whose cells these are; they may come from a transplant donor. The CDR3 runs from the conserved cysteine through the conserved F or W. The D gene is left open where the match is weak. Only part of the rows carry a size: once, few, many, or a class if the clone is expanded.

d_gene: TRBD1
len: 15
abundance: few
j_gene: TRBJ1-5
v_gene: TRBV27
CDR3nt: TGTGCCAGCAGTACTCTGACAGGGAGCAATCAGCCCCAGCATTTT
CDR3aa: CASSTLTGSNQPQHF

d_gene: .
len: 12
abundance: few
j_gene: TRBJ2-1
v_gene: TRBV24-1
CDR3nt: TGTGCCACCAGTGTCCGTAGCAATGAGCAGTTCTTC
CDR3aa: CATSVRSNEQFF

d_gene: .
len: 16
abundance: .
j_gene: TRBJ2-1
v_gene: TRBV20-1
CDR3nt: TGCAGTGCTAGAGGATCCGGGACCCTCACACGGAATGAGCAGTTCTTC
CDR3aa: CSARGSGTLTRNEQFF

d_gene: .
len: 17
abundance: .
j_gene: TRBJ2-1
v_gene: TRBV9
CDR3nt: TGTGCCAGCAGCTCGAGGATCGGACAGAACTCCTACAATGAGCAGTTCTTC
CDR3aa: CASSSRIGQNSYNEQFF

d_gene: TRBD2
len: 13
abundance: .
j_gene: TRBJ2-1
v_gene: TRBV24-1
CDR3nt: TGTGCCACCGCTAGCGGGTTCTACAATGAGCAGTTCTTC
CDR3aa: CATASGFYNEQFF

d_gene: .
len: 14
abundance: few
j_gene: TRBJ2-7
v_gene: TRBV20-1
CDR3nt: TGCAGTGCCAGAGCTCCGGGACATACCTACGAGCAGTACTTC
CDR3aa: CSARAPGHTYEQYF

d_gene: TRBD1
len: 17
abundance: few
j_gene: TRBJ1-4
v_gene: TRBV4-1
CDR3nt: TGCGCCAGCAGCATTCGGGACAGGGGGCGTTTGGGTGAAAAACTGTTTTTT
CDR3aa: CASSIRDRGRLGEKLFF

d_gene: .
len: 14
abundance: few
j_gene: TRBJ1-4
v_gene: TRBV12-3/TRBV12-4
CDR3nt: TGTGCCAGCAAAAGAGGTGACTGGGGGGAAAAACTGTTTTTT
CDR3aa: CASKRGDWGEKLFF

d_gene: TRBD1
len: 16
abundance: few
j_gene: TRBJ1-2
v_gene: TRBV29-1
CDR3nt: TGCAGCGTTGAAAGTAGGTCTCGGACAGGGGTGGGTGGCTACACCTTC
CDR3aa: CSVESRSRTGVGGYTF

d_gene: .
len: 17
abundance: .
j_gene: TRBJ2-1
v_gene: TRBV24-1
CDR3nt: TGTGCCACCAGTGAGACCCGGGGCAAGAGCTCCTACAATGAGCAGTTCTTC
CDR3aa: CATSETRGKSSYNEQFF

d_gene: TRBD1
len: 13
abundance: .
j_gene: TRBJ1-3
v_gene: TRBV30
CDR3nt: TGTGCCGCGGACAGGGTCTCTGGAAACACCATATATTTT
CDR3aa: CAADRVSGNTIYF

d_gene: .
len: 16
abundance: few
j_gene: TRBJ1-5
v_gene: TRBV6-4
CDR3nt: TGTGCCAGCAGTGACGCCGAAAACAGGGGCAATCAGCCCCAGCATTTT
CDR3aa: CASSDAENRGNQPQHF

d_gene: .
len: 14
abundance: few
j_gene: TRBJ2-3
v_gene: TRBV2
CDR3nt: TGTGCCTCGCGGTTCGAGGTGGGCACAGATACGCAGTATTTT
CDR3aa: CASRFEVGTDTQYF

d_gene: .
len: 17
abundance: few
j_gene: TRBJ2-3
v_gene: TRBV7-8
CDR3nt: TGTGCCAGCAGCCCCAACCCCTTTGGGGCGAACACAGATACGCAGTATTTT
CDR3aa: CASSPNPFGANTDTQYF

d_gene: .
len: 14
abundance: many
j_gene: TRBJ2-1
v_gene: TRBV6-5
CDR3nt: TGTGCCAGCAGTTCCCACGGAGGTGTAATTGAGCAGTTCTTC
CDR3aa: CASSSHGGVIEQFF

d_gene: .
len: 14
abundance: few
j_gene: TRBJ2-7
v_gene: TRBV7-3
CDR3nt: TGTGCCAGCAGCTTAATGGGAGGGGGTTACGAGCAGTACTTC
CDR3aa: CASSLMGGGYEQYF

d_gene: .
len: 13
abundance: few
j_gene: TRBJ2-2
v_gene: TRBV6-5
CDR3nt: TGTGCCAGCAGTTACCACTACACCGGGGAGCTGTTTTTT
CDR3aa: CASSYHYTGELFF

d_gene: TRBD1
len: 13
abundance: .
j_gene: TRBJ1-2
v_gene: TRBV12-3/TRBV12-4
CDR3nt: TGTGCCAGCAGCGGACAGGGTATTGATGGCTACACCTTC
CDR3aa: CASSGQGIDGYTF

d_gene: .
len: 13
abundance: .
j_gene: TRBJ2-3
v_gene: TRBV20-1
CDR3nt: TGCAGTGCTACCTTGGTCAGCACAGATACGCAGTATTTT
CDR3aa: CSATLVSTDTQYF

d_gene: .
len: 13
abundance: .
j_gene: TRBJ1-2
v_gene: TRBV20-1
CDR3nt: TGCAGTGCTAGAGATTACAGGGTCTTAGGCTACACCTTC
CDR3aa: CSARDYRVLGYTF

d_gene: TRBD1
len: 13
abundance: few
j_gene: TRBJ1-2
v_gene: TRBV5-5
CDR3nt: TGTGCCAGCAGCATAACAGGGGATAACGGCTACACCTTC
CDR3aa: CASSITGDNGYTF

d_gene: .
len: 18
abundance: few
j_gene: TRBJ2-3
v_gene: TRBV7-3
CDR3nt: TGTGCCAGCAGCTTAATTCAGTTCGGGGCTCTTCCCACAGATACGCAGTATTTT
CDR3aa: CASSLIQFGALPTDTQYF

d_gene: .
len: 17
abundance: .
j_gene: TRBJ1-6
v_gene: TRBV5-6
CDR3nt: TGTGCCAGCAGCTTGGCCGGGATGGTGGAATTTTATTCACCCCTCCACTTT
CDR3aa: CASSLAGMVEFYSPLHF

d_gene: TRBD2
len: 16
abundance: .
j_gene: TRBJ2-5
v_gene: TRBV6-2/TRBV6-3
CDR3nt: TGTGCCAGCAGTACGGGACTAGCGGGAGTTCGGGAGACCCAGTACTTC
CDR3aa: CASSTGLAGVRETQYF

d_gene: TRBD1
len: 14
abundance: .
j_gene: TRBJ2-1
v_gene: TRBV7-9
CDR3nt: TGTGCCAGCAGCTTGACGGGACAGGGGTGGGGGCAGTTCTTC
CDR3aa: CASSLTGQGWGQFF

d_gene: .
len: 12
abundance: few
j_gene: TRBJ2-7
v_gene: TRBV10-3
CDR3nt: TGTGCCGCGGGACTCTCTGGTTACGAGCAGTACTTC
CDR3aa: CAAGLSGYEQYF

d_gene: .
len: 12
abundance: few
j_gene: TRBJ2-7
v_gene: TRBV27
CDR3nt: TGTGCCAGCAGGAACAATCCCTACGAGCAGTACTTC
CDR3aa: CASRNNPYEQYF

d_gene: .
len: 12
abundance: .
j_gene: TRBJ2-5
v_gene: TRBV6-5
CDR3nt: TGTGCCAGCAGTACCCCCCGAGAGACCCAGTACTTC
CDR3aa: CASSTPRETQYF